This entry lists 13 T cell receptor beta chains sequenced from one sample in a study of T cell repertoires in cytomegalovirus infection. These receptors lack a known antigen. One entry per CDR3 protein, called by TCRdb with MiXCR from the reads. The table lists roughly 700,000 distinct CDR3 sequences, around 35% of them singletons. Sequencing was performed on cultured PBMCs, taken from culture after CMV antigen stimulation. The receptor set was obtained from a human donor in good health (CMV status not recorded). Some clones in this sample may be carry-over from other donors' samples.

The chain has TRBV20-1 and TRBJ2-1, with D perhaps matching TRBD2 (5 bases). Germline V gene lookup returns CDR1 DFQATT and CDR2 SNEGSKA (reference sequence). This CDR3 has 14 residues. Trimming took 3 bases from V and 9 from J, leaving 18 bases between them. The CDR3 spells CSARSAFLRGEQFF. The CDR3 DNA reads TGCAGTGCTAGGTCCGCGTTCCTCCGGGGTGAGCAGTTCTTC.

There are a few counts of this clonotype. The chain has TRBV6-5 and TRBJ1-2; D remains ambiguous. The CDR3 is 17 residues long. The germline CDR1 and CDR2 sequences are MNHEY and SVGAGI. Trimming left V 2 bases short and J 3 bases short, with 19 bases between. The CDR3 DNA sequence: TGTGCCAGCAGTTACAGGCGGCGGGCTGCCATCTACTATGGCTACACCTTC. It is translated as CASSYRRRAAIYYGYTF.

This clonotype has more than one count but fewer than ten. The chain links TRBV7-9 to TRBJ2-1; tentatively, D is TRBD2 (7 bases). Germline CDR1 SEHNR, CDR2 FQNEAQ (reference sequence). V was shortened by 1 base and J by 8 bases, with 15 bases between the two germline ends. The CDR3 is made up of 15 amino acids. CDR3 region: CASSLGQGRDDEQFF. In DNA, the CDR3 is TGTGCCAGCAGCTTAGGCCAGGGGAGGGACGATGAGCAGTTCTTC.

The chain links TRBV5-1 to TRBJ1-2; the D gene is possibly TRBD1 (5 bases). V was shortened by 3 bases and J by 1 base, with 16 bases between the two germline ends. The CDR3 loop spans 16 amino acids. In germline, CDR1 is SGHRS, CDR2 YFSETQ. CDR3 sequence: CASSSTWQGVNYGYTF. CDR3 sequence (DNA): TGCGCCAGCAGCTCGACATGGCAGGGTGTTAACTATGGCTACACCTTC. The full variable domain, rest sourced from reference TRBV5-1 and TRBJ1-2, is KAGVTQTPRYLIKTRGQQVTLSCSPISGHRSVSWYQQTPGQGLQFLFEYFSETQRNKGNFPGRFSGRQFSNSRSEMNVSTLELGDSALYLCASSSTWQGVNYGYTFGSGTRLTVV.

CDR3 in amino acids: CASTGDVQASGNTIYF. Here the CDR3 DNA reads TGTGCCAGCACCGGGGATGTACAAGCCTCTGGAAACACCATATATTTT. The rearrangement uses TRBV2 and TRBJ1-3; no clear D. Germline values: CDR1 SNHLY, CDR2 FYNNEI. The CDR3 sequence is 16 residues long. V dropped 7 bases and J dropped 0 bases, with 16 bases sitting between them.

CDR3 bases: TGTGCCAGCAGCTTGTTAGGCCGGAAGTACACTGAAGCTTTCTTT. This codes for CASSLLGRKYTEAFF. The gene calls are TRBV5-4 and TRBJ1-1, with D hard to call. V shed 1 base and J shed 3 bases, with 13 bases lying between them. CDR3 length: 15 residues. CDR1 SGHNT and CDR2 YYREEE come from the germline V gene (reference sequence).

V usage is TRBV12-3 or TRBV12-4 and J usage is TRBJ1-1, with 7 nucleotides matching TRBD1. The CDR3 extends over 15 amino acids. V was pared by 6 bases and J by 0 bases, with 7 bases of the junction left unmatched. The chain's CDR3 is CASSKGQTLNTEAFF. The CDR3 bases are TGTGCCAGCAGCAAGGGACAGACTCTGAACACTGAAGCTTTCTTT.

V is TRBV18 and J is TRBJ2-7, with 15 nucleotides matching TRBD2. The germline CDR1 and CDR2 sequences are KGHSH and LQKENI. The V segment lost 5 bases and the J segment 2 bases; nucleotides outside the gene matches: 22. There are 22 residues in the CDR3. DNA of the CDR3: TGTGCCAGCTCAGGCCCCCGGGGCGCCGGGACTAGCGGGAGGAGTGGGGCCTACGAGCAGTACTTC. Residues: CASSGPRGAGTSGRSGAYEQYF.

The CDR3 here is CASSTTTLPYNEQFF. The CDR3 DNA reads TGTGCCAGCAGTACGACGACACTTCCCTACAATGAGCAGTTCTTC. This chain joins TRBV7-2 and TRBJ2-1; no clear D gene. Trimming cost V 6 bases and J 2 bases, with 14 bases left between them. The CDR3 contains 15 residues. Germline loops: CDR1 SGHTA, CDR2 FQGNSA.

This clonotype showed up just once. V and J are TRBV6-2 or TRBV6-3 and TRBJ2-5; the match to TRBD1 covers 8 bases. The CDR3 is 13 amino acids. Per germline, CDR1 MNHEY and CDR2 SVGEGT. The V and J ends lost 6 bases and 3 bases, in that order; junction bases with no gene match: 3. The CDR3, as DNA: TGTGCCAGCAGACGGACAGGGAAAGAGACCCAGTACTTC. It is translated as CASRRTGKETQYF.

This clonotype was seen only a few times. V and J are TRBV6-6 and TRBJ2-3, with TRBD1 identical over 10 bases. The CDR3 runs 22 residues. Germline loops: CDR1 MNHNY, CDR2 SVGAGI (reference sequence). V shed 2 bases and J 0 bases; nucleotides not matched to a gene: 20. The CDR3, as DNA: TGTGCCAGCAGTTACCGGAATCGTTGGGGGGGACAGGGGTTCACTAGCACAGATACGCAGTATTTT. It encodes CASSYRNRWGGQGFTSTDTQYF.

This clonotype was recorded a few times. The V and J genes are TRBV11-2 and TRBJ2-7; TRBD2 matches at 14 bases. V was pared by 4 bases and J by 3 bases, with 11 bases of the junction left unmatched. This CDR3 has 18 amino acids. In germline, CDR1 is SGHAT, CDR2 FQNNGV. The CDR3 nucleotides read TGTGCCAGCAGCTATAGGACTAGCGGGAGGACAGTAGGCTACGAGCAGTACTTC. Translated, it gives CASSYRTSGRTVGYEQYF.

The chain has TRBV20-1 and TRBJ2-1; no clear D. The length of the CDR3 is 16 residues. Germline V gene sequence: CDR1 DFQATT, CDR2 SNEGSKA (reference sequence). The V and J ends lost 0 bases and 1 base respectively, with 13 bases between them. The CDR3 nucleotides are TGCAGTGCTAGAGATCTGGAGAGTCTGTCCTACAATGAGCAGTTCTTC. Its translation is CSARDLESLSYNEQFF.